This T cell receptor (beta chain) appears in the sequencing data of a study of human T cells and chemical hapten exposure. Study-wide results and limits: Compared with pre-sensitization or healthy control sets, expanded TCRs clustered more. No change in TCRs above 1 in 1000 frequency was produced by DPC sensitization.

This clonotype was seen many times. Antigen specificity is unknown. TCRdb redid the calling of the RACE reads with MiXCR, one entry per CDR3 protein. This table has around 82,000 distinct CDR3 sequences, about 6.6% appearing once. The sample's time point: patch test 2, 6 weeks after DPC sensitization. Treatment defined: therapeutic diphenylcyclopropenone sensitization with weekly scalp DPC. The V and J ends lost 6 bases and 0 bases respectively, with 9 bases between them. CDR1 and CDR2 from the germline V gene are MDHEN and SYDVKM. This CDR3 has 15 residues. The origin of this receptor is a woman between 25 and 40 years old with alopecia areata. Some clones in this sample may be carry-over from other donors' samples. The V and J genes are TRBV28 and TRBJ1-6; D is ambiguous. The sequencing used whole blood, collected in connection with sensitization to the hapten diphenylcyclopropenone (DPC). The CDR3 bases are TGTGCCAGCAGCATACAGAGCTCCTATAATTCACCCCTCCACTTT. Protein sequence: CASSIQSSYNSPLHF. The complete variable domain, with remaining parts taken from reference TRBV28 and TRBJ1-6, reads DVKVTQSSRYLVKRTGEKVFLECVQDMDHENMFWYRQDPGLGLRLIYFSYDVKMKEKGDIPEGYSVSREKKERFSLILESASTNQTSMYLCASSIQSSYNSPLHFGNGTRLTVT.